Below are 20 T cell receptor beta chains sequenced from a single sample in a study of OX40 agonist ivuxolimab in advanced cancers. Here immunoSEQ multiplex PCR was the method, and the copy in TCRdb shows in-frame clones only, minus some. Among under 85,000 clones, 86% were seen once, and the ten largest hold 0.7% to 0.9%. The sequences come from CD4+ or CD8+ T cells sorted from blood, collected in a trial of the OX40 agonist ivuxolimab. The receptors were sampled from an adult with an advanced solid tumor such as melanoma, head and neck, liver or kidney cancer.

The genes are TRBV7-9 and TRBJ2-7; D gene unclear. V was clipped by 0 bases and J by 5 bases, with 8 bases between them. The germline gives CDR1 SEHNR, CDR2 FQNEAQ (reference sequence). CDR3 length: 13 amino acids. The CDR3 region has the DNA TGTGCCAGCAGCTTAGCAGATACCCACGAGCAGTACTTC. Protein product: CASSLADTHEQYF.

The chain links TRBV7-9 to TRBJ1-2; D not certain. The CDR3 has 16 residues. The germline V and J ends were trimmed by 1 base and 8 bases, with 20 bases remaining between them. The germline gives CDR1 SEHNR, CDR2 FQNEAQ (reference sequence). The CDR3 bases are TGTGCCAGCAGCTTAGAAGATCTGGGAGGGAAATACGGCTACACCTTC. This translates into CASSLEDLGGKYGYTF.

This chain links TRBV9 with TRBJ1-2; possibly TRBD1 for D (5 bases). This CDR3 region has 12 residues. The V gene lost 3 bases and the J gene lost 9 bases, with 12 bases spanning the gap. The germline CDR1 and CDR2 sequences are SGDLS and YYNGEE. CDR3 coding DNA: TGTGCCAGCAGCGGGGGCCTTCGGAGCTACACCTTC. It translates to CASSGGLRSYTF.

The V gene is TRBV2, the J gene TRBJ2-3; D not resolved. The CDR3 runs to 13 residues. V was shortened by 3 bases and J by 6 bases, with 10 bases between the two germline ends. Per germline, CDR1 SNHLY and CDR2 FYNNEI. CDR3 region: CASSEEVFDTQYF. For the CDR3, the DNA is TGTGCCAGCAGTGAGGAAGTATTCGATACGCAGTATTTT.

The chain has TRBV28 and TRBJ1-2, with 9 positions matching TRBD1. Germline values: CDR1 MDHEN, CDR2 SYDVKM. This CDR3 has 16 amino acids. The junction had 12 bases not matched to a gene; V was cut back by 4 bases and J by 6 bases. CDR3 residues: CASSSNLKQGAHGYTF. The CDR3 nucleotides read TGTGCCAGCAGTTCAAACTTAAAACAGGGGGCGCATGGCTACACCTTC.

The V gene is TRBV5-1, the J gene TRBJ2-5; 10 bases are shared with TRBD2. The V gene end was trimmed by 4 bases and the J gene end by 5 bases; junction bases not matched to a gene: 8. Per germline, CDR1 SGHRS and CDR2 YFSETQ. The CDR3 has 15 amino acids. The CDR3 is CASSVSSGRQETQYF. CDR3 bases: TGCGCCAGCAGCGTATCTAGCGGGAGACAGGAGACCCAGTACTTC.

The V and J genes are TRBV6-1 and TRBJ1-2, with D perhaps TRBD1 (6 bases). The germline V gene has CDR1 MNHNS and CDR2 SASEGT. V lost 6 bases to trimming and J lost 0 bases, with 14 bases between them. The CDR3 loop spans 15 amino acids. This chain's CDR3 is CASRTGEFSNYGYTF. CDR3 coding DNA: TGTGCCAGCAGGACAGGAGAGTTCTCTAACTATGGCTACACCTTC.

This chain links TRBV11-2 with TRBJ2-5, with 13 bases matching TRBD2. Trimming at V came to 4 bases and at J to 5 bases, leaving 7 bases not matched to a gene. There are 16 residues in the CDR3. Germline V gene data show CDR1 as SGHAT and CDR2 as FQNNGV. The CDR3 here is CASSSGLAGAGETQYF. The DNA of the CDR3 is TGTGCCAGCAGCTCAGGACTAGCGGGAGCTGGTGAGACCCAGTACTTC.

V usage is TRBV2 and J usage is TRBJ2-7; 9 bases are shared with TRBD1. Unmatched junction bases numbered 5, after V lost 6 bases and J lost 2 bases. This CDR3 has 14 residues. Germline-derived CDR1 and CDR2 are SNHLY and FYNNEI. The CDR3 sequence: CASSGGTGPYEQYF. The CDR3 bases are TGTGCCAGCAGCGGGGGGACAGGGCCCTACGAGCAGTACTTC.

J is TRBJ1-5 and V is TRBV28; no definite D call. This CDR3 comprises 12 residues. V lost 7 bases, J lost 2 bases, and 6 bases lay in between. Germline assignment: CDR1 MDHEN and CDR2 SYDVKM. This chain's CDR3 is CASNGGNQPQHF. DNA for the CDR3: TGTGCCAGCAATGGGGGCAATCAGCCCCAGCATTTT.

The chain uses TRBV5-6 and TRBJ1-2; TRBD1 might be the D (5 bases). V gave up 1 base and J gave up 0 bases, with 19 bases separating them. This CDR3 spans 18 amino acids. The germline gives CDR1 SGHDT, CDR2 YYEEEE. The CDR3 sequence is CASSLFLGRSISNYGYTF. CDR3 coding DNA: TGTGCCAGCAGCTTGTTTCTGGGGCGTTCCATTTCTAACTATGGCTACACCTTC.

This rearrangement joins TRBV4-2 to TRBJ2-3; 7 bases are a match to TRBD1. The CDR3 length is 13 residues. CDR1 is LGHNA, CDR2 YNFKEQ, per germline. With V trimmed by 5 bases and J by 8 bases, 7 bases remained unmatched. The DNA for the CDR3 is TGTGCCAGCAGCACACGGACAGGAGGTACGCAGTATTTT. Its protein is CASSTRTGGTQYF.

As regards this clone: At one of its ends the junction is not consistent with the germline gene, which may arise from a read error. This chain uses TRBV5-1 with TRBJ2-7, with TRBD2 matching 7 bases. The CDR3 consists of 15 residues. Germline V gene data show CDR1 as SGHRS and CDR2 as YFSETQ. CDR3 DNA sequence: TGCGCCAGCAGCTTGGAAGCGGGAAGATCCTCCGAGCAGTACTTC. Protein sequence: CASSLEAGRSSEQYF.

The V gene is TRBV7-8, the J gene TRBJ1-2; a possible D gene is TRBD1 (6 bases). CDR1 SGHVS and CDR2 FQNEAQ come from the germline V gene. This CDR3 region has 14 residues. V was clipped by 1 base and J by 3 bases, with 9 bases between them. Here the CDR3 reads CASSLDHRDYGYTF. The CDR3 DNA reads as TGTGCCAGCAGCTTAGATCACAGGGACTATGGCTACACCTTC. Supplemented by reference TRBV7-8 and TRBJ1-2, the full variable domain reads GAGVSQSPRYKVAKRGQDVALRCDPISGHVSLFWYQQALGQGPEFLTYFQNEAQLDKSGLPSDRFFAERPEGSVSTLKIQRTQQEDSAVYLCASSLDHRDYGYTFGSGTRLTVV.

This clone has only one observation. The rearrangement joins TRBV4-2 to TRBJ1-4; 9 nucleotides match TRBD1. CDR1 is LGHNA and CDR2 is YNFKEQ in the germline V gene. The CDR3 consists of 15 residues. The trim removed 1 base at V and 4 bases at J, leaving 1 base unmatched. The CDR3 DNA follows: TGTGCCAGCAGCCAAGGGGACAGGGATAATGAAAAACTGTTTTTT. This codes for CASSQGDRDNEKLFF.

This chain joins TRBV7-3 and TRBJ2-2; 9 bases line up with TRBD2. The germline CDR1 and CDR2 sequences are SGHTA and FQGTGA. Trimming removed 6 bases from V and 0 bases from J; junction bases left unmatched: 8. The CDR3 totals 17 residues. The CDR3: CASSLRGGSANTGELFF. CDR3 nucleotides: TGTGCCAGCAGTCTGCGGGGGGGCTCAGCGAACACCGGGGAGCTGTTTTTT.

This clone was detected only a few times. The chain couples TRBV4-1 to TRBJ2-3, with D maybe TRBD2 (6 bases). Trimming removed 0 bases at V and 6 bases at J, with 16 bases between. Germline CDR1 reads MGHRA; CDR2 reads YSYEKL. This CDR3 has 16 amino acids. CDR3 loop: CASSQDSGLTIDTQYF. For the CDR3, the DNA is TGCGCCAGCAGCCAAGATTCGGGACTCACCATCGATACGCAGTATTTT.

V usage is TRBV14 and J usage is TRBJ2-7, with D unresolved. This CDR3 has 12 amino acids. V lost 4 bases, J lost 3 bases, and 7 bases lay in between. CDR1 and CDR2 from the germline V gene are SGHDN and FVKESK. The CDR3 loop is CASSRSRYEQYF. The DNA for the CDR3 is TGTGCCAGCAGCCGAAGTCGCTACGAGCAGTACTTC.

The V and J genes are TRBV27 and TRBJ2-5; maybe TRBD1 (6 bases). The J call is in doubt because the DNA end fits TRBJ2-7 better. Germline lookup yields CDR1 MNHEY and CDR2 SMNVEV (reference sequence). This CDR3 is 16 amino acids long. CDR3 protein: CASSFGGGPSAYEQYF. CDR3 in DNA: TGTGCCAGCAGTTTCGGTGGGGGCCCTTCCGCCTACGAGCAGTACTTC.

This chain connects TRBV18 to TRBJ2-2; a possible D gene is TRBD1 (6 bases). Germline CDR1 and CDR2: KGHSH and LQKENI. The CDR3 spans 15 residues. V was shortened by 3 bases and J by 2 bases, with 10 bases between the two germline ends. For the CDR3, the DNA is TGTGCCAGCTCACCGGACAGCCCTAACACCGGGGAGCTGTTTTTT. This sequence encodes CASSPDSPNTGELFF.